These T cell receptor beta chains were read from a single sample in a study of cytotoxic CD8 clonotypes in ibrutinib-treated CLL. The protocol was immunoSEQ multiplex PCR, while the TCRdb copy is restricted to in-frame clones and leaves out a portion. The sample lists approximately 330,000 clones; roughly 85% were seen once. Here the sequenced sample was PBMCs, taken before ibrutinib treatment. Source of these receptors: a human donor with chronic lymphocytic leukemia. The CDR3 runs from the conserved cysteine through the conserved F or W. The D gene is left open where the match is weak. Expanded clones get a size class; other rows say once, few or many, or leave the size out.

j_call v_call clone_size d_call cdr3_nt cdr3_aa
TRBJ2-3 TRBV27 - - TGTGCCAGCACCGAAGCAAGGGGTTTTACAGATACGCAGTATTTT CASTEARGFTDTQYF
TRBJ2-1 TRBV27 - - TGTGCCAGCAGCAATCAGATGACGTCCGGGGAGCAGTTCTTC CASSNQMTSGEQFF
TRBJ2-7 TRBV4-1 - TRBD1 TGCGCCAGCAGCCAAGGGGACAGCGACTACGAGCAGTACTTC CASSQGDSDYEQYF
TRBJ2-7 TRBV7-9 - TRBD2 TGTGCCAGCAGCGGGAGGGAAGGCTACGAGCAGTACTTC CASSGREGYEQYF
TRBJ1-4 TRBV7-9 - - TGTGCCAGCAGCTTAGTGGAGGGGCTTAATGAAAAACTGTTTTTT CASSLVEGLNEKLFF
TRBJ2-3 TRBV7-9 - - TGTGCCAGCAGCTTATCCCCCACATCCTTCACAGATACGCAGTATTTT CASSLSPTSFTDTQYF
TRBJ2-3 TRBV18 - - TGTGCCAGCTCATCGGCAGATACGCAGTATTTT CASSSADTQYF
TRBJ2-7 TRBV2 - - TGTGCCAGCAGTGGGGTGGGAGACTACGAGCAGTACTTC CASSGVGDYEQYF
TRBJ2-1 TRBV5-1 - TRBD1 TGCGCCAGCAGCTATAGGACCGGGACAGCCAATGAGCAGTTCTTC CASSYRTGTANEQFF
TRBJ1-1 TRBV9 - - TGTGCCAGCAGCGTTCAACCCATGAACACTGAAGCTTTCTTT CASSVQPMNTEAFF
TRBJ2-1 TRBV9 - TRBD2 TGTGCCAGCAGCGTTGGTCTAGCGGGAGGGCCTTATGAGCAGTTCTTC CASSVGLAGGPYEQFF
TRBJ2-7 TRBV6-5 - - TGTGCCAGCAGTTACGGCCTATCCCCGAATTACGAGCAGTACTTC CASSYGLSPNYEQYF
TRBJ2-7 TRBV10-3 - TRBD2 TGTGCCATCAAAGCTAGCGGAAATACATTCGAGCAGTACTTC CAIKASGNTFEQYF
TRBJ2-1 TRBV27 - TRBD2 TGTGCCAGCACCCTAGGACTAGCGGGAGGGCGATCCTACAATGAGCAGTTCTTC CASTLGLAGGRSYNEQFF
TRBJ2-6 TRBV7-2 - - TGTGCCAGCAGCGGCGAGGCGCGATCTGGGGCCAACGTCCTGACTTTC CASSGEARSGANVLTF
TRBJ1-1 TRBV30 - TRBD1 TGTGCCTGGAGTGGCGGGACAGGGGTGAGAGGGAACACTGAAGCTTTCTTT CAWSGGTGVRGNTEAFF
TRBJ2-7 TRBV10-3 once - TGTGCCATCAGTGTCAACAGGGCCACGGGGCACGAGCAGTACTTC CAISVNRATGHEQYF
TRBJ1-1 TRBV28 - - TGTGCCAGCACCATTAGGGTGGACACTGAAGCTTTCTTT CASTIRVDTEAFF
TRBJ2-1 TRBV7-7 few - TGTGCCAGCAGCTTAGAGGCCGGAGCGGTGCAGTTCTTC CASSLEAGAVQFF
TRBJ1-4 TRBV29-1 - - TGCAGCGTTGAACGAGGGTCCCAGGCAGGGAAACTGTTTTTT CSVERGSQAGKLFF
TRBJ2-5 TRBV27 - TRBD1 TGTGCCAGCAGTTTCGGCAGACAGGGGCCTGAGACCCAGTACTTC CASSFGRQGPETQYF
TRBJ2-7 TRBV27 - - TGTGCCAGCAGTTTATCGGGAGGGGGGGCGCAGTACTTC CASSLSGGGAQYF
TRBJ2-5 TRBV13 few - TGTGCCAGCAGAATGCAGGGTTTTGAGACCCAGTACTTC CASRMQGFETQYF
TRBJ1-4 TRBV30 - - TGTGCCTGGAGTCCAGCGATCCAATTGGGGGTAAAACTGTTTTTT CAWSPAIQLGVKLFF
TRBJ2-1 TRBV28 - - TGTGCCAGCAGACAGACTAGTGGCAATGAGCAGTTCTTC CASRQTSGNEQFF
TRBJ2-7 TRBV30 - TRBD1 TGTGCCTGGACCGCGGACAGGGGTCCCTCCTACGAGCAGTACTTC CAWTADRGPSYEQYF
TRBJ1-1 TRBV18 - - TGTGCCAGCTCACCTTCAGGGGTCATGAACACTGAAGCTTTCTTT CASSPSGVMNTEAFF
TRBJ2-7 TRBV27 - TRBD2 TGTGCCAGCAGTTTATCCGGTGTGCTAGCGGGAGTGTACGAGCAGTACTTC CASSLSGVLAGVYEQYF
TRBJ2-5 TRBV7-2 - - TGTGCCAGCAGCCCCCGTAATCCTGAGCGGAGGTCTCAAGAGACCCAGTACTTC CASSPRNPERRSQETQYF
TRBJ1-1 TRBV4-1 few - TGCGCCAGCAGCAGAGGCCCAGGAACTGAAGCTTTCTTT CASSRGPGTEAFF
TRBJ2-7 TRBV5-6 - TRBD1 TGTGCCAGCAGCGCTGCAATACAGGGGGCCTACGAGCAGTACTTC CASSAAIQGAYEQYF
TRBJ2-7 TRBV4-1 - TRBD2 TGCGCCAGCAGCCACGGGACTAGCACGGGCGAGCAGTACTTC CASSHGTSTGEQYF
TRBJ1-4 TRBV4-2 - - TGTGCCAGCAGCCAAGCGATCGGCCTTAATGAAAAACTGTTTTTT CASSQAIGLNEKLFF
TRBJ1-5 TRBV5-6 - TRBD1 TGTGCCAGCAGCCTGGACAGGGGGGGCCTGAGGGGCCAGCATTTT CASSLDRGGLRGQHF
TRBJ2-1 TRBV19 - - TGTGCCAGTAGTGGCCGGGGGAATTCCGACAATGAGCAGTTCTTC CASSGRGNSDNEQFF
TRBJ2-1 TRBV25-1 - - TGTGCCAGCGAGGAACCCGTCGGTGAGCAGTTCTTC CASEEPVGEQFF
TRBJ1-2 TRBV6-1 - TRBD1 TGTGCCAGCACCAACACCGGGACAGGGAGAGGTGGCTACACCTTC CASTNTGTGRGGYTF